Below, 5 T cell receptor beta chains from the same sample are listed, as sequenced in a study of Tregs in tolerant kidney transplant recipients. The nonmyeloablative bone marrow transplants came from related graft donors, with transient mixed chimerism. Generated by immunoSEQ multiplex PCR, the TCRdb table keeps only in-frame clones and is missing some. In the table there are 50,000 or so clones, more than 70% of which are singletons. The source material was CD8+ T cells from blood (PBMCs), sampled 12 months after the transplant. The source is a human patient who received a combined kidney and bone marrow transplant. A share of the T cells may be of graft donor origin.

The chain couples TRBV7-2 to TRBJ2-1; a possible D gene is TRBD2 (6 bases). Trimming cost V 0 bases and J 3 bases, with 15 bases left between them. The germline CDR1 and CDR2 sequences are SGHTA and FQGNSA. The CDR3 extends over 17 amino acids. The CDR3 DNA sequence: TGTGCCAGCAGCTTAGCCCCCGTCGGGAGACGCTACAATGAGCAGTTCTTC. Residues: CASSLAPVGRRYNEQFF.

The chain has TRBV23-1 and TRBJ1-5; 9 positions match TRBD1. TRBV23-1 is filed as an ORF, its function uncertain. V shed 8 bases, J shed 5 bases, and the junction held 10 bases outside the gene matches. This CDR3 has 15 residues. The CDR3, as DNA: TGCGCCAGCGAAAGAACAGGGGGCCCCGATCAGCCCCAGCATTTT. Protein: CASERTGGPDQPQHF.

V and J are TRBV13 and TRBJ2-2; D possibly corresponds to TRBD2 (6 bases). The CDR3 sequence is 18 residues long. With 0 bases removed from V and 0 bases from J, the gap between germline ends came to 14 bases. Germline values: CDR1 PRHDT, CDR2 FYEKMQ (reference sequence). The CDR3 region is CASSLGRPGETNTGELFF. In nucleotides, the CDR3 is TGTGCCAGCAGCTTAGGCCGTCCGGGGGAGACGAACACCGGGGAGCTGTTTTTT.

This sequence joins TRBV9 and TRBJ2-7; 10 bases align to TRBD2. The CDR3 runs 14 residues. Germline CDR1 and CDR2: SGDLS and YYNGEE. With V trimmed by 2 bases and J by 2 bases, 1 base remained unmatched. CDR3: CASSVSGRAYEQYF. DNA of the CDR3: TGTGCCAGCAGCGTCAGCGGGAGGGCCTACGAGCAGTACTTC.

The chain uses TRBV7-2 and TRBJ2-7; 8 bases agree with TRBD1. V lost 7 bases and J lost 0; bases outside the gene matches: 11. Per germline, CDR1 SGHTA and CDR2 FQGNSA. The CDR3 length is 16 residues. The CDR3 DNA follows: TGTGCCAGCACAATTGGGACAGGCCCTGTCTCCTACGAGCAGTACTTC. Its translation: CASTIGTGPVSYEQYF.